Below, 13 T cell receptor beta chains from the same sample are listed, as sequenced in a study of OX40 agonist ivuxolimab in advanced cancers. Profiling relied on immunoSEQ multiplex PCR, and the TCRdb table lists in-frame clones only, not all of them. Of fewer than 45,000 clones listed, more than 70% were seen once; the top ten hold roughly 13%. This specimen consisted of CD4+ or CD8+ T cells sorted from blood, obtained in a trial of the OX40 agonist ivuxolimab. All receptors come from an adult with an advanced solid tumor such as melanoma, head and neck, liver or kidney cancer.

In DNA form, the CDR3 reads TGTGCCAGCAGCGTGTCGGTCTGGGGCGGTCAAGAGACCCAGTACTTC. Amino acids: CASSVSVWGGQETQYF. This sequence joins TRBV5-4 and TRBJ2-5; D perhaps matches TRBD1 (5 bases). V lost 4 bases and J lost 2, with 18 bases in between. The CDR3 sequence is 16 residues long. In germline, CDR1 is SGHNT, CDR2 YYREEE (reference sequence).

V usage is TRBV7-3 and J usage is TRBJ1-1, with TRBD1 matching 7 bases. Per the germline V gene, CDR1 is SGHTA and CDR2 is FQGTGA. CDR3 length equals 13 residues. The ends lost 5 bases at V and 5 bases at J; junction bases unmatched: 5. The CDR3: CASSPQGGTEAFF. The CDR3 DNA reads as TGTGCCAGCAGCCCCCAGGGGGGTACTGAAGCTTTCTTT.

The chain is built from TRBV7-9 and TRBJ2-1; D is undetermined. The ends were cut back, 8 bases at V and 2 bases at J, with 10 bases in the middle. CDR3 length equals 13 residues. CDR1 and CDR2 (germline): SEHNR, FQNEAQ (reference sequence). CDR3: CASERVTYNEQFF. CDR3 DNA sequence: TGTGCCAGCGAAAGGGTTACCTACAATGAGCAGTTCTTC.

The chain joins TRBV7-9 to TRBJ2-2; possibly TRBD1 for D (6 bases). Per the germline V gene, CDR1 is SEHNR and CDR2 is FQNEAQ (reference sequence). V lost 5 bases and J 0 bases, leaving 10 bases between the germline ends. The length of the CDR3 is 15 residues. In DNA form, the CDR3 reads TGTGCCAGCAGCGGTGGGACAACGAACACCGGGGAGCTGTTTTTT. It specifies CASSGGTTNTGELFF.

In DNA form, the CDR3 reads TGTGCCAGTAGTTTCGCCCTGAACACTGAAGCTTTCTTT. As protein: CASSFALNTEAFF. V is TRBV19 and J is TRBJ1-1; D unresolved. The CDR3 contains 13 residues. Germline V gene lookup returns CDR1 LNHDA and CDR2 SQIVND (reference sequence). V gave up 5 bases and J gave up 0 bases, with 7 bases separating them.

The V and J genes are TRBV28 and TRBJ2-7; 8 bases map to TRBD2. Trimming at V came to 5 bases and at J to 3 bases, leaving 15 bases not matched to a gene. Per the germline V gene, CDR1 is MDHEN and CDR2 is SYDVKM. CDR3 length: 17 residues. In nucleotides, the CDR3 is TGTGCCAGCAGTGCCCCAATAGCGGGGAGAAGGAACTACGAGCAGTACTTC. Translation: CASSAPIAGRRNYEQYF.

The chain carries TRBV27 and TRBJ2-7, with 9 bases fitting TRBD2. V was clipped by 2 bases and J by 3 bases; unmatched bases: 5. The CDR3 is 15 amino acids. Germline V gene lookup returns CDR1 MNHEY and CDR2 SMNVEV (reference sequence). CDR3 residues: CASSLGLAGIYEQYF. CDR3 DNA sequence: TGTGCCAGCAGTTTAGGGCTAGCGGGGATCTACGAGCAGTACTTC.

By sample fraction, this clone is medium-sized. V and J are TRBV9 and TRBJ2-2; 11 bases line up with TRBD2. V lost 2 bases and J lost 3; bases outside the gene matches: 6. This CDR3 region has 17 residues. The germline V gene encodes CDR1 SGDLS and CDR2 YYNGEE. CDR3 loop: CASSVLAGGVDTGELFF. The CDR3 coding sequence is TGTGCCAGCAGCGTGCTAGCGGGAGGCGTCGACACCGGGGAGCTGTTTTTT.

The CDR3 region is CASEIDGSNQPQHF. CDR3 DNA: TGTGCCAGTGAGATTGACGGTAGCAATCAGCCCCAGCATTTT. V is TRBV19 and J is TRBJ1-5; D is undetermined. The CDR3 spans 14 residues. The V gene lost 8 bases and the J gene lost 0 bases, with 11 bases spanning the gap. CDR1 is LNHDA and CDR2 is SQIVND in the germline V gene (reference sequence).

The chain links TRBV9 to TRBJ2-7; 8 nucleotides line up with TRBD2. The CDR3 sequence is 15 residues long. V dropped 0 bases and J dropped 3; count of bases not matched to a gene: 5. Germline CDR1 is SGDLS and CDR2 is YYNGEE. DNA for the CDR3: TGTGCCAGCAGCGTAGAGGGGCGGGAGGACTACGAGCAGTACTTC. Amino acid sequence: CASSVEGREDYEQYF.

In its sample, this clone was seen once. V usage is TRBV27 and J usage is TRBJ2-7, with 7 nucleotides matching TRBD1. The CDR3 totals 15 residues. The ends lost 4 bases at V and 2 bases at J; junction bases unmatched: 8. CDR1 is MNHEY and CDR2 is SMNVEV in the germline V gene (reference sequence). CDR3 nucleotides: TGTGCCAGCAGTTCACCGGGACAGATGGCCTACGAGCAGTACTTC. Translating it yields CASSSPGQMAYEQYF.

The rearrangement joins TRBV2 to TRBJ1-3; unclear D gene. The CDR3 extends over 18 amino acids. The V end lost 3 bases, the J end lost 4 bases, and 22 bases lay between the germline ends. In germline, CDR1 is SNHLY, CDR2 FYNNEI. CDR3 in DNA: TGTGCCAGCAGTGATCTCTGGGTCCTGACGGTTCGGGGAAACACCATATATTTT. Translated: CASSDLWVLTVRGNTIYF.

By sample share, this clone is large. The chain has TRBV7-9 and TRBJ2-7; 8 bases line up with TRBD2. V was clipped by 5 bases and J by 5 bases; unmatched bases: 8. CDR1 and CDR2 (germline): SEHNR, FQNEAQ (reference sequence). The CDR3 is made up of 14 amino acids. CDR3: CASSPSGSYHEQYF. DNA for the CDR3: TGTGCCAGCAGCCCCAGCGGGAGTTATCACGAGCAGTACTTC.